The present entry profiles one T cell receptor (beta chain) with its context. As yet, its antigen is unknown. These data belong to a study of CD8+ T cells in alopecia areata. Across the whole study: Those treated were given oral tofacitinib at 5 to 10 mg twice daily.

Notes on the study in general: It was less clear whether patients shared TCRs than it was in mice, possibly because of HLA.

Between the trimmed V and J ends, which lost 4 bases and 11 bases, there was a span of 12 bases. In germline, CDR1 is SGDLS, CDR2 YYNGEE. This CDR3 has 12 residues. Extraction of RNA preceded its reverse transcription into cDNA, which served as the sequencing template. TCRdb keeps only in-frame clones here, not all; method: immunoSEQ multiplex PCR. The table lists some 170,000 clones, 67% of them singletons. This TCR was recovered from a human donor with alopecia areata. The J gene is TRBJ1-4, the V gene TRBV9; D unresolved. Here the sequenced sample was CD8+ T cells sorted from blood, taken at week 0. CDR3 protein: CASSPQVGKLFF. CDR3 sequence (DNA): TGTGCCAGCAGCCCCCAGGTTGGGAAACTGTTTTTT.